Listed below are T cell receptor beta chains from one sample, sequenced in a study of T cell repertoires in ileal Crohn's disease. TCRdb's copy holds only in-frame clones and misses some; the assay was immunoSEQ multiplex PCR. The table records about 5,700 clones, 75% to 80% of them present only once. Sequenced sample: ileal tissue. The receptors were gathered from an adult with Crohn's disease. CDR3s include the opening cysteine and the closing phenylalanine or tryptophan. A D gene is named only where the DNA matches it firmly. The size of a clone is reported for some rows only, either as once, few or many, or as a class for expanded clones.

clone size: few; V gene: TRBV15; J gene: TRBJ1-3; D gene: NA; CDR3 DNA: TGTGCCACCAGCAGAGAGTTCGGCACCTCCTCTGGAAACACCATATATTTT; CDR3 protein: CATSREFGTSSGNTIYF
clone size: few; V gene: TRBV6-1; J gene: TRBJ2-2; D gene: TRBD2; CDR3 DNA: TGTGCCAGCAGTGGGGTAGCGGGAGGGCCCGAGAACACCGGGGAGCTGTTTTTT; CDR3 protein: CASSGVAGGPENTGELFF
clone size: NA; V gene: TRBV19; J gene: TRBJ1-2; D gene: NA; CDR3 DNA: TGTGCCAGTAGTACGGATCACAGGGCTGGCTACACCTTC; CDR3 protein: CASSTDHRAGYTF
clone size: NA; V gene: TRBV5-5; J gene: TRBJ1-4; D gene: TRBD1; CDR3 DNA: TGTGCCAGCAGCTTGGGGGCAGGGGGCCGTGAAAAACTGTTTTTT; CDR3 protein: CASSLGAGGREKLFF
clone size: NA; V gene: TRBV5-6; J gene: TRBJ1-5; D gene: NA; CDR3 DNA: TGTGCCAGCAGCCGGGGACCGTCCAGCAATCAGCCCCAGCATTTT; CDR3 protein: CASSRGPSSNQPQHF
clone size: NA; V gene: TRBV18; J gene: TRBJ2-5; D gene: NA; CDR3 DNA: TGTGCCAGCTCCCCAGACCGGGACACCTGGGAGACCCAGTACTTC; CDR3 protein: CASSPDRDTWETQYF
clone size: NA; V gene: TRBV2; J gene: TRBJ2-7; D gene: NA; CDR3 DNA: TGTGCCCAACGGGATCCGAGGCTATCGGGGGACCCTGTATACGAGCAGTACTTC; CDR3 protein: CAQRDPRLSGDPVYEQYF
clone size: NA; V gene: TRBV2; J gene: TRBJ2-1; D gene: TRBD2; CDR3 DNA: TGTGCCAGCAGTGCTACTAGCGGGAGGGAATATGAGCAGTTCTTC; CDR3 protein: CASSATSGREYEQFF
clone size: once; V gene: TRBV7-9; J gene: TRBJ1-5; D gene: TRBD1; CDR3 DNA: TGTGCCAGCAGCCTAGGACAGGGGGCTTATCAGCCCCAGCATTTT; CDR3 protein: CASSLGQGAYQPQHF
clone size: NA; V gene: TRBV4-1; J gene: TRBJ2-5; D gene: TRBD2; CDR3 DNA: TGCGCCAGCAGCCAATCCGGGGCCAATGGGGGGGCCCAGTACTTC; CDR3 protein: CASSQSGANGGAQYF
clone size: NA; V gene: TRBV7-3; J gene: TRBJ1-1; D gene: NA; CDR3 DNA: TGTGCCAGCAGCCCCAGACATCAGAACACTGAAGCTTTCTTT; CDR3 protein: CASSPRHQNTEAFF
clone size: few; V gene: TRBV15; J gene: TRBJ1-1; D gene: NA; CDR3 DNA: TGTGCCACCAGCGGGGGACTGAACACTGAAGCTTTCTTT; CDR3 protein: CATSGGLNTEAFF
clone size: NA; V gene: TRBV14; J gene: TRBJ2-7; D gene: TRBD2; CDR3 DNA: TGTGCCAGCAGCCCTGGACTAGCGGATTACGAGCAGTACTTC; CDR3 protein: CASSPGLADYEQYF
clone size: NA; V gene: TRBV5-6; J gene: TRBJ2-1; D gene: NA; CDR3 DNA: TGTGCCAGCAGAGAGGCTTTTGGGGGGCACAATGAGCAGTTCTTC; CDR3 protein: CASREAFGGHNEQFF
clone size: NA; V gene: TRBV5-1; J gene: TRBJ1-6; D gene: NA; CDR3 DNA: TGCGCCAGCAGCTTGGACGTCAGGAACAATTCACCCCTCCACTTT; CDR3 protein: CASSLDVRNNSPLHF
clone size: NA; V gene: TRBV21-1; J gene: TRBJ1-4; D gene: NA; CDR3 DNA: TGTGCCAGCCGCGGGCAGGGTTGTGAAAAACTGTTTTTT; CDR3 protein: CASRGQGCEKLFF
clone size: NA; V gene: TRBV19; J gene: TRBJ1-5; D gene: TRBD1; CDR3 DNA: TGTGCCAGTAGTTCTTACAGGGGCGATAGCAATCAGCCCCAGCATTTT; CDR3 protein: CASSSYRGDSNQPQHF
clone size: NA; V gene: TRBV5-1; J gene: TRBJ2-3; D gene: NA; CDR3 DNA: TGCGCCAGCAGCTTGAATCTAGCCGGCACAGATACGCAGTATTTT; CDR3 protein: CASSLNLAGTDTQYF
clone size: few; V gene: TRBV28; J gene: TRBJ2-1; D gene: TRBD2; CDR3 DNA: TGTGCCAGCAGCCTCCCCGGGACTAGAGCAAATGAGCAGTTCTTC; CDR3 protein: CASSLPGTRANEQFF